The TCR beta chain described here comes from a study of monozygotic twins with inflammatory bowel disease. The germline gives CDR1 DFQATT, CDR2 SNEGSKA (reference sequence). This CDR3 spans 17 amino acids. TCRdb reprocessed the 5' RACE reads; each CDR3 protein has one entry and no DNA is given. The sample has about 210,000 distinct CDR3 sequences. This rearrangement joins TRBV20-1 to TRBJ2-6; TCRdb's D call of TRBD1 is untestable without DNA. This receptor was identified in a human donor with ulcerative colitis or Crohn's disease, or a healthy co-twin of an affected twin (not recorded which). The sequencing sample was made of blood. The CDR3 reads CSAFGTGGLTGANVLTF.